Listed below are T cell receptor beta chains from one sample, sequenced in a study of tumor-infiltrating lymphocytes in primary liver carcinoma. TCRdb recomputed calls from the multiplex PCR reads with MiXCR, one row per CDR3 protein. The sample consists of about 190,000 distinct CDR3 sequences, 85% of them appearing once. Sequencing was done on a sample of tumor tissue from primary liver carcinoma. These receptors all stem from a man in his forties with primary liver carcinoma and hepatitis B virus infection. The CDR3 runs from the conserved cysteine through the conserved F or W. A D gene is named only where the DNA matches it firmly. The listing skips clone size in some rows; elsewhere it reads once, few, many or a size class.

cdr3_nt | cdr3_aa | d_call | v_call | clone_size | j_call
TGTGACAGTCGCACCAGGGGACAGGGGGATCTGAACACTGATGCTTTCTTT | CDSRTRGQGDLNTDAFF | TRBD1 | TRBV19 | . | TRBJ1-1
TGTGCCAGCACCCCCAGGGGAGGGCCCTACGAGCAGTACTTC | CASTPRGGPYEQYF | . | TRBV11-2 | few | TRBJ2-7
TGTGCCAGCAGTAAGGGTACTTTAGTTTGGGAAGAGCAATTCTTC | CASSKGTLVWEEQFF | . | TRBV12-3/TRBV12-4 | . | TRBJ2-1
TGTGCCAGCCGCCCCGGTGGCGGAGGCAGGGAGCTATTTTTT | CASRPGGGGRELFF | . | TRBV6-5 | . | TRBJ2-2
TGTGCCAGGTCATTGAGGGGGAATTCATCCCTCCACTTT | CARSLRGNSSLHF | . | TRBV12-3/TRBV12-4 | . | TRBJ1-6
TGTGCTAGCAGTCAACGAAAGGGGGGTGAGCAGTTCTTC | CASSQRKGGEQFF | . | TRBV6-5 | . | TRBJ2-1
TGCAGCGTTGTCCCAGGTTGGGGAATGAACACTGAAGCTTTCTTT | CSVVPGWGMNTEAFF | . | TRBV29-1 | . | TRBJ1-1
TGTGCCAGCAACGCAACGGGGCCCTCATATGGCTATACCTTC | CASNATGPSYGYTF | . | TRBV12-3/TRBV12-4 | . | TRBJ1-2
TGCAACGATGCCCCGACAGGGCTCCACGAGCATTACTTC | CNDAPTGLHEHYF | TRBD1 | TRBV29-1 | . | TRBJ2-7
TGTGCCAGCAGCCCCCAGCTGGACGATCGCTTCAATCAGCCCAAGCATTTT | CASSPQLDDRFNQPKHF | . | TRBV6-6 | . | TRBJ1-5
TGTGCCAGCAGTTCGGACAGGGGGTACGGAAATAACATATATTTT | CASSSDRGYGNNIYF | TRBD1 | TRBV6-6 | once | TRBJ1-3
TGCACCAGCAGCCTGGTGGAAAGGACCGGGGAGCTGTTTTTT | CTSSLVERTGELFF | . | TRBV4-1 | . | TRBJ2-2
TGTGCTAGCAGTTTAGATGTCCCCCCAGGGACCACAGATACGCAGTATTTT | CASSLDVPPGTTDTQYF | . | TRBV27 | . | TRBJ2-3
TGTGCCATCATTGAAGGGCAGGCATGGGAGACCCAGTATTTC | CAIIEGQAWETQYF | . | TRBV10-3 | . | TRBJ2-5
TGCGCCAGCAGCCGGGATAGGGGTTTCGACGAGCAATACTTC | CASSRDRGFDEQYF | . | TRBV10-2 | once | TRBJ2-7
TGTGCCAGCAGTGGGTGGAACACTGAAGCTTTCTTT | CASSGWNTEAFF | . | TRBV6-1 | many | TRBJ1-1
TGTGCCAGCAGTGGAGACCATAGCATTCAGCCCCAGTATTTT | CASSGDHSIQPQYF | . | TRBV6-1 | . | TRBJ2-3
TGTGCCAGGAGCTACGGACTAGAGGACGACACAGATACGCAGTATTTT | CARSYGLEDDTDTQYF | TRBD2 | TRBV7-8 | . | TRBJ2-3
TGCAGCGTCCTCGGTCCGGGATCCACCGGGAAGTTGTTTTTT | CSVLGPGSTGKLFF | . | TRBV29-1 | few | TRBJ2-2
TGTGCTAGCAGCTATGGACCCCTGCGGGGCTACACCTTC | CASSYGPLRGYTF | . | TRBV12-3/TRBV12-4 | . | TRBJ1-2
TGTGCCAGCAGCTTTCCGGAAACTAGCGTGACCAAAAACATTCAGTACTTC | CASSFPETSVTKNIQYF | TRBD2 | TRBV11-1 | . | TRBJ2-4
TGTGCCAGCAGACCAAGGAGAGGGTGGACTGGGGCCAACGTCCTGACTTTC | CASRPRRGWTGANVLTF | . | TRBV11-2 | many | TRBJ2-6
TGTGCCAGCAACTCTACTAGCGGGCATACCTACGAGCAGTACTTC | CASNSTSGHTYEQYF | TRBD2 | TRBV5-4 | . | TRBJ2-7
TGTGCCAGCAGTTACGACGCAGGTACTGAGCAGTTATTC | CASSYDAGTEQLF | . | TRBV6-2/TRBV6-3 | . | TRBJ2-1
TGTGTCAGCAGCCAAGGACAGGGTCAACCCCAGCATTTT | CVSSQGQGQPQHF | TRBD1 | TRBV14 | . | TRBJ1-5
TGCAGCGTTGAAGAGCGAAAACTAGAAGCGGGAGTGGTCACAGATACGCACTATTTT | CSVEERKLEAGVVTDTHYF | TRBD2 | TRBV29-1 | . | TRBJ2-3
TGTGCCAGCAGGTTAGGCCTGAAAACTGAAGCTCTCTTT | CASRLGLKTEALF | . | TRBV11-2 | . | TRBJ1-1
TGTGCCAGCAGCTCTCCTCCCGGGACTAGCGGGATTCAAGAGACCCAGTACTTC | CASSSPPGTSGIQETQYF | TRBD2 | TRBV7-2 | many | TRBJ2-5
TGTGCCCTCCTACGAGCGGGAGTGTCCTACGAGCAGTACTTT | CALLRAGVSYEQYF | TRBD2 | TRBV28 | . | TRBJ2-7
TGTGCCAGCAGCTTAAGGGTCAGGGAGTACGAGCAGTACTTT | CASSLRVREYEQYF | . | TRBV7-2 | few | TRBJ2-7
TGCGCCAGCGGGACAGGGGACGTCCACGATGAACAGTTCTTC | CASGTGDVHDEQFF | TRBD1 | TRBV5-1 | . | TRBJ2-1
TGTGCCAGCTGTGGGGGAGCAGAAGCTTACTTT | CASCGGAEAYF | . | TRBV6-2/TRBV6-3 | . | TRBJ1-1
TGTGCCAGCAGGTTAGCAGGGGGTGGCAATCAGCCCCAGCATTTC | CASRLAGGGNQPQHF | TRBD1 | TRBV11-2 | . | TRBJ1-5
TGTGCCAGCAGCCTAGATTCTCTGAGAACAGATAAGCAGTATTTT | CASSLDSLRTDKQYF | . | TRBV11-2 | . | TRBJ2-3
TGCGACAGCAACCAGGGACTAGCGGGAGTGGTGGATACGCAGTATTTT | CDSNQGLAGVVDTQYF | TRBD2 | TRBV4-3 | . | TRBJ2-3
TGTGCCAGCAGTTTCGGACATGGGGCTTCTCCCGGGACTGGCACCTACGAGCAGTACTTC | CASSFGHGASPGTGTYEQYF | . | TRBV12-3/TRBV12-4 | . | TRBJ2-7
TGCAGCGTTCGATCAGGGGGCGCCAATGACTACACCTTC | CSVRSGGANDYTF | TRBD1 | TRBV29-1 | once | TRBJ1-2
TGTGATAGCCGGGACTGGGACACTGAAGCTTTCTTT | CDSRDWDTEAFF | . | TRBV10-3 | . | TRBJ1-1
TGTGCCATCAGTTTAGGGGATGGAGAGACCAAGTACTTC | CAISLGDGETKYF | . | TRBV12-3/TRBV12-4 | . | TRBJ2-5
TGCAGCGTTGACCCCATAACAGATACGCAGTATTTC | CSVDPITDTQYF | . | TRBV29-1 | . | TRBJ2-3
TGTGCCAGCAGTCGGGACAGCTCCTACAATGAGCAGTTCTTC | CASSRDSSYNEQFF | TRBD1 | TRBV7-3 | once | TRBJ2-1
TGTGCCAGCAGCTTGTGGGGGACCGGGGCCCCTGAAGCTTTCTTT | CASSLWGTGAPEAFF | . | TRBV5-6 | . | TRBJ1-1
TGCAGCGTTATAAAGGTCCCTCGATTGGGGAAGCTGTTTTTT | CSVIKVPRLGKLFF | . | TRBV29-1 | . | TRBJ2-2
TGCAGTGCGGGACAGCAAAATGAAAAAATGTTTTTT | CSAGQQNEKMFF | TRBD1 | TRBV29-1 | . | TRBJ1-4
TGTGCCAGCAGTGAAGGGGGCGCTGTCTACGAGGAGTACTTC | CASSEGGAVYEEYF | . | TRBV6-1 | . | TRBJ2-7
TGTGCCGGTACCGGGGCAGGGGATGGTGGGGCCAACGTCCTGACTTTC | CAGTGAGDGGANVLTF | . | TRBV6-1 | . | TRBJ2-6
TGTGCCAGCAGCCCCCCACTAGATGCGCAGTATTTT | CASSPPLDAQYF | . | TRBV7-9 | . | TRBJ2-3
TGTGCCAACAGCTTATCGGTTCAGTACGAGCAATACTTC | CANSLSVQYEQYF | . | TRBV7-8 | once | TRBJ2-7
TGCGCCAGCTGCCAAGATGGTAGCCTAGTCAAAAACATTCAGTACTTC | CASCQDGSLVKNIQYF | . | TRBV4-3 | . | TRBJ2-4
TGTGCCAGCAGTTTTACAGGGGCATCCTACGAGCAGCACTTC | CASSFTGASYEQHF | TRBD1 | TRBV28 | . | TRBJ2-7
TGCGCCAGCAGCTTGGGACAGTCAGGAGATACGCAGTATTTT | CASSLGQSGDTQYF | . | TRBV5-1 | many | TRBJ2-3
TGTGCCAGCAGCGCTGCAAGGGATACGTATGACTACACCTTC | CASSAARDTYDYTF | . | TRBV5-4 | . | TRBJ1-2
TGTGCCAGCAGCCAAGATACGGGGACAGTAGACGCGGAGTACTTC | CASSQDTGTVDAEYF | TRBD1 | TRBV4-3 | . | TRBJ2-7
TGTGCCAGCAGCTCAGCGGGACAGGAGGCCTACGAGCAGTACTTC | CASSSAGQEAYEQYF | . | TRBV7-8 | many | TRBJ2-7
TGCAGCGCCCGCCCAGGGGGGAATGAGCAGTTCTTC | CSARPGGNEQFF | . | TRBV29-1 | . | TRBJ2-1
TGTGCCATCAGTTTAAAAGGGACAGGGAACATCGGAGAGCTGTTTTTT | CAISLKGTGNIGELFF | TRBD1 | TRBV12-3/TRBV12-4 | . | TRBJ2-2
TGCGCCAGCAGACAGGACAGTAATGTAAAACTGCTTTTT | CASRQDSNVKLLF | . | TRBV5-1 | . | TRBJ1-4
TGCAGTGCTAGTCAGTCGGACTCGGGTTCACCCCTCCACTTT | CSASQSDSGSPLHF | . | TRBV20-1 | . | TRBJ1-6
TGTGCCAGCCGTGAAGGTGGGAGCTCAGATACGCAGTATTTT | CASREGGSSDTQYF | . | TRBV6-1 | . | TRBJ2-3